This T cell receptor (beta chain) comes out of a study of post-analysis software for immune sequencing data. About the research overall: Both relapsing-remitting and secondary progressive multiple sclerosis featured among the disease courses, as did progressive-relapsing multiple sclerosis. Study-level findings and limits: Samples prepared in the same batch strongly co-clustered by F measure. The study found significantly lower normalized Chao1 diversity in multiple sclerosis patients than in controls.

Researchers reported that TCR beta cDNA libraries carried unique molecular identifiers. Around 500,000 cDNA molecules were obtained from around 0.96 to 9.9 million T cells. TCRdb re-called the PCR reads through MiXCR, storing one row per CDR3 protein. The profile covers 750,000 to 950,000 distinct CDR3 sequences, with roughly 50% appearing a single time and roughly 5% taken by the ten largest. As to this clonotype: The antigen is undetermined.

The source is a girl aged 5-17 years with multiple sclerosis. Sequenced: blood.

The CDR3 DNA reads TGTGCCAGCAGCCCGACAGGCTTCCCTAACTATGGCTACACCTTC. This encodes CASSPTGFPNYGYTF. The V and J genes are TRBV7-8 and TRBJ1-2; TRBD1 might be the D (6 bases). The CDR3 is 15 amino acids. Trimming took 5 bases from V and 0 from J, leaving 13 bases between them. Germline CDR1 is SGHVS and CDR2 is FQNEAQ.